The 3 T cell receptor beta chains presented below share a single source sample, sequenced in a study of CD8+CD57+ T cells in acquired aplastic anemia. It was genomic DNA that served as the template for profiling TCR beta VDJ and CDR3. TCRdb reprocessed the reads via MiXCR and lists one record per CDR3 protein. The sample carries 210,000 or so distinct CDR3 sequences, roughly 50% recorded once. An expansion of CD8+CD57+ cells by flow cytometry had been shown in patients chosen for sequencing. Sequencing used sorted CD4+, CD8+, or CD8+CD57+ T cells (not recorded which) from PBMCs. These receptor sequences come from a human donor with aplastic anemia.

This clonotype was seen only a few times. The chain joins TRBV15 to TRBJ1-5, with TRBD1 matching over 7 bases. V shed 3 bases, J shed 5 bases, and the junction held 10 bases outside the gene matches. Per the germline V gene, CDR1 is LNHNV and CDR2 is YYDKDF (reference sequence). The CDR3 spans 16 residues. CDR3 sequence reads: CATSSRTGTDYQPQHF. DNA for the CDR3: TGTGCCACCAGCAGCCGCACCGGGACAGACTATCAGCCCCAGCATTTT. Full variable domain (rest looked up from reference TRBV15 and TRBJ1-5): DAMVIQNPRYQVTQFGKPVTLSCSQTLNHNVMYWYQQKSSQAPKLLFHYYDKDFNNEADTPDNFQSRRPNTSFCFLDIRSPGLGDTAMYLCATSSRTGTDYQPQHFGDGTRLSIL.

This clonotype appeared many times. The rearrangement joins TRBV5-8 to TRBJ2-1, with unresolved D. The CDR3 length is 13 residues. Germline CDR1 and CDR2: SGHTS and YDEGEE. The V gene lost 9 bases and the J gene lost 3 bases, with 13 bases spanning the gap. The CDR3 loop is CANNRPVYNEQFF. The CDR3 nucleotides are TGTGCCAACAACCGACCTGTCTACAATGAGCAGTTCTTC.

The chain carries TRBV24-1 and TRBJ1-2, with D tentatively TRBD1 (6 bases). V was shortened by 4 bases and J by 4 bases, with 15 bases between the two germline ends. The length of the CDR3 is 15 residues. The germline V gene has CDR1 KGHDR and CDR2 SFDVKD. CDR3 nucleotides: TGTGCCACCAGTGACCCCGGACAGTATTCCTATGGCTACACCTTC. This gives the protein CATSDPGQYSYGYTF.